This TCR beta chain was sequenced during a study of blood T cells in healthy people across ages (dated by TCRdb to about 2015). Study-level background: In model experiments, template switching captured roughly one uniquely barcoded TCR beta cDNA molecule for every two T cells. The study measured age-related changes in TCR beta repertoire diversity using deep sequencing normalized with unique cDNA molecular identifiers. Donors were grouped into four age groups: young (average 16 years), middle-aged (39), aged (around 62) and long-lived (about 90). To avoid experimental bias, donors of different ages were spread randomly across the sequencing lanes. For two donors (one aged 18 to 29 and one aged 80 or older), the study analyzed two additional independent replicas of 1 million unique cDNA reads from the same blood draw. Overall study results and their limits: There was a strong correlation between observed TCR beta diversity and the percentage of naive T cells measured by flow cytometry. Estimates of total diversity from one million sequenced T cells were regarded as lower bounds and underestimates. Compared with the aged group, more naive CD4+ T cells, fewer expanded clones and increased TCR diversity were shown by the long-lived group, suggesting age selection. Since profiling was done on bulk unsorted PBMCs, naive and antigen-experienced compartments could not be conclusively compared. Because donor CMV infection status was unknown, age-related changes in expanded clonotypes were potentially confounded. As age increased, observed TCR beta diversity per million T cells dropped in a roughly linear way, and a significant reduction was already evident by age about 40.

The cysteine opens and the phenylalanine closes a CDR3 of 15 amino acids. Only the CDR3 DNA stays, 45 bases, in frame from base 1. For CDR1 and CDR2, the germline V gene (reference sequence) lists LGHDT and YNNKEL. V and J lose 1 base and 3 bases, and a span of 12 bases separates them. This clonotype was recorded once. The target of this receptor is not known. Base qualities are not at hand, and no much larger clone is one base apart. A lone read gives weak evidence. Libraries were built with 5' RACE. The reads were generated on an Illumina HiSeq 2500. A second about 7 to 12 cycle PCR used a sample-barcoded 5' primer and a J-beta primer mix. A unique molecular identifier was introduced onto each TCR beta cDNA molecule by a template-switch 5' adaptor carrying 12 random nucleotides. Each sample yielded at least 2.5 million CDR3-containing paired-end reads. The Mint cDNA synthesis kit, primed by a TRBC-specific oligonucleotide, was used to synthesize first-strand cDNA from all RNA. Following uracil-DNA glycosylase treatment, all cDNA underwent a first 18-cycle PCR with the universal primers M1SS and BC2_uni_R. From the authors' description of their analysis: Normalization of each sample was performed by random selection of 1 million high-quality reads, each carrying a distinct molecular identifier. Instead of being binned into consensus sequences, reads that shared molecular identifiers were thrown out. MiTCR, set to a Q25 quality threshold and the strictest error-elimination algorithm, was used for CDR3 identification, clonotype clustering and error correction. A nonparametric unseen species model using Euler transformation provided a lower-bound estimate of total TCR beta diversity. In TCRdb, the public reads were trimmed at Q25 with fastp and aligned with MiXCR, with productive beta chains retained. Entries that share a CDR3 protein sequence are merged under the most common genes and DNA. These V and J calls rely on TCRdb rather than the paper's analysis. Across this sample there are approximately 600,000 distinct CDR3 sequences, with approximately 59% seen only once. 30% to 45% of the sample goes to the ten largest clones.

The donors were roughly 38 Caucasian individuals from Russia, aged 6 to 90 years, who were systemically healthy. Each donor gave about 11 milliliters of peripheral blood, drawn into EDTA-treated Vacutainer tubes. PBMCs were isolated by Ficoll-Paque density-gradient centrifugation, with at least 6 million obtained per sample. Total RNA, at least 6 micrograms per sample, was extracted from PBMCs with Trizol reagent. The percentages of naive CD45RAhigh/CD27high T cells were determined by flow cytometry on a PBMC aliquot from every donor. This sequence uses TRBV3-1 and TRBJ1-1, with the D gene not confidently named. The sequenced sample consisted of blood. The TCR sequence derives from a man in his sixties in good health. Read as DNA, the sequence is TGTGCCAGCAGCCAAGTGGACGGTGGAGACACTGAAGCTTTCTTT. It codes for CASSQVDGGDTEAFF. Joined to the reference TRBV3-1 and TRBJ1-1 proteins, this CDR3 gives the full variable domain: DTAVSQTPKYLVTQMGNDKSIKCEQNLGHDTMYWYKQDSKKFLKIMFSYNNKELIINETVPNRFSPKSPDKAHLNLHINSLELGDSAVYFCASSQVDGGDTEAFFGQGTRLTVV.